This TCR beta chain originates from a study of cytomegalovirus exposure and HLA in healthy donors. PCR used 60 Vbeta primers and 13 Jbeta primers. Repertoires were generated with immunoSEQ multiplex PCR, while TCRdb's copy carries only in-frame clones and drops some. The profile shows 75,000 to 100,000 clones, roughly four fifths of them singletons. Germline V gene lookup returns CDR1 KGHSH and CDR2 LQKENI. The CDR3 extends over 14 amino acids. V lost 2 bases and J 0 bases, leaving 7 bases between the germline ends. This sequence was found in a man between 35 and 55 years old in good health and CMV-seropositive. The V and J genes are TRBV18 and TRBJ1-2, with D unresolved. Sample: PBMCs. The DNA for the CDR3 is TGTGCCAGCTCACCAGGGAGTACTAACTATGGCTACACCTTC. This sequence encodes CASSPGSTNYGYTF.